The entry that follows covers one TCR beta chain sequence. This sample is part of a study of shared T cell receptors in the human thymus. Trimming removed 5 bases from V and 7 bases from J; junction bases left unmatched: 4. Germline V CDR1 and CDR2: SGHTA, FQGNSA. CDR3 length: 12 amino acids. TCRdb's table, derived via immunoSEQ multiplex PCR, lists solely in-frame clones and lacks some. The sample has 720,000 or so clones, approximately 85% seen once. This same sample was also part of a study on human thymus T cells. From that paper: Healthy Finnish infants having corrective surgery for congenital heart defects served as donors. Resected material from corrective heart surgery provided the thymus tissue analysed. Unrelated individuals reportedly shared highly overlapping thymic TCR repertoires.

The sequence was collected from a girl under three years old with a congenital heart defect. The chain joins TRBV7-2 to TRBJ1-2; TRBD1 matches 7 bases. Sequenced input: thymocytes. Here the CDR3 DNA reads TGTGCCAGCAGCCTGACAGGGTTTGGCTACACCTTC. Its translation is CASSLTGFGYTF.